The 13 T cell receptor beta chains presented below share a single source sample, sequenced in a study of T cell repertoires in cytomegalovirus infection. TCRdb reanalysed the reads using MiXCR and keeps one entry per CDR3 protein. The table lists about 130,000 distinct CDR3 sequences, 8.8% of them singletons. The material sequenced was PBMCs. These receptors originate from a human donor in good health (CMV status not recorded). Some clones in this sample may be carry-over from other donors' samples.

The V gene is TRBV2, the J gene TRBJ2-3; D possibly corresponds to TRBD2 (6 bases). V was clipped by 6 bases and J by 1 base, with 14 bases between them. Germline CDR1 reads SNHLY; CDR2 reads FYNNEI. The CDR3 runs 15 residues. CDR3 nucleotides: TGTGCCAGCAGCGACCCGGGACTTCGCACAGATACGCAGTATTTT. This sequence encodes CASSDPGLRTDTQYF.

This clonotype appeared a few times. The V gene is TRBV25-1, the J gene TRBJ2-3; D gene ambiguous. The ends were cut back, 4 bases at V and 3 bases at J, with 5 bases in the middle. The CDR3 runs to 12 residues. CDR1 is MGHDK and CDR2 is SYGVNS in the germline V gene. Here the CDR3 DNA reads TGTGCCAGCAGTGGTCTGACAGATACGCAGTATTTT. Its protein product is CASSGLTDTQYF.

This clonotype was observed many times. The chain uses TRBV7-9 and TRBJ2-2; D remains unclear. V lost 0 bases and J lost 7, with 3 bases in between. CDR3 length equals 12 residues. The germline V gene encodes CDR1 SEHNR and CDR2 FQNEAQ (reference sequence). The CDR3 nucleotides read TGTGCCAGCAGCTTAGCGCACGGGGAGCTGTTTTTT. Translated: CASSLAHGELFF.

In its sample, this clonotype was seen many times. The chain couples TRBV7-2 to TRBJ1-3, with a weak D call TRBD1 (5 bases). Trimming shortened V by 2 bases and J by 4 bases, and 15 bases separated the two germline ends. This CDR3 has 16 amino acids. Germline values: CDR1 SGHTA, CDR2 FQGNSA. CDR3 bases: TGTGCCAGCAGCTTATCGCAGCCGGCAGGGGGAAACACCATATATTTT. Protein product: CASSLSQPAGGNTIYF.

This clonotype has only a few counts. The chain is built from TRBV5-1 and TRBJ1-3; D is ambiguous. The CDR3 extends over 17 amino acids. Germline CDR1 reads SGHRS; CDR2 reads YFSETQ. V was trimmed by 0 bases and J by 0 bases, leaving 13 bases between them. CDR3 DNA sequence: TGCGCCAGCAGCTTGGGGAATTCACTACCCTCTGGAAACACCATATATTTT. Translating it yields CASSLGNSLPSGNTIYF. The full variable domain, in which reference TRBV5-1 and TRBJ1-3 provide the parts outside the CDR3, is KAGVTQTPRYLIKTRGQQVTLSCSPISGHRSVSWYQQTPGQGLQFLFEYFSETQRNKGNFPGRFSGRQFSNSRSEMNVSTLELGDSALYLCASSLGNSLPSGNTIYFGEGSWLTVV.

This clonotype was picked up many times. V gene TRBV6-6 combines with J gene TRBJ2-7, with 11 bases that match TRBD2. The CDR3 totals 15 residues. Losses at the gene ends were 6 bases for V and 1 base for J; bases not matched to a gene: 5. CDR1 is MNHNY and CDR2 is SVGAGI in the germline V gene (reference sequence). Here the CDR3 reads CASSFSGGASYEQYF. In DNA form, the CDR3 reads TGTGCCAGCAGCTTTAGCGGGGGGGCTTCCTACGAGCAGTACTTC.

This clonotype was seen at least ten times. V and J are TRBV19 and TRBJ2-4, with 7 bases that match TRBD2. The V gene's germline CDR1 is LNHDA and CDR2 SQIVND (reference sequence). This CDR3 is built from 17 residues. V shed 0 bases and J 0 bases; nucleotides not matched to a gene: 5. Here the CDR3 reads CASSIDGAGLAKNIQYF. The CDR3 coding sequence is TGTGCCAGTAGTATAGATGGAGCGGGGCTAGCCAAAAACATTCAGTACTTC.

This clonotype was observed at least ten times. The chain recombines TRBV19 with TRBJ2-2; tentative D call: TRBD1 (6 bases). Per germline, CDR1 LNHDA and CDR2 SQIVND (reference sequence). V lost 7 bases and J 5 bases, leaving 14 bases between the germline ends. CDR3 length equals 14 residues. The DNA of the CDR3 is TGTGCCAGTACCCCCTTAGGGGGAACCGGGGAGCTGTTTTTT. It codes for CASTPLGGTGELFF.

V is TRBV9 and J is TRBJ1-1; TRBD1 is a possible D gene (5 bases). Trimming removed 1 base from V and 6 bases from J, with 25 bases in between. Looked up from germline, CDR1 is SGDLS and CDR2 is YYNGEE. CDR3 length: 18 residues. CDR3 region: CASSVQGALYLEIAEAFF. The CDR3 DNA is TGTGCCAGCAGCGTACAGGGAGCGTTGTATCTAGAAATCGCTGAAGCTTTCTTT. Supplemented by reference TRBV9 and TRBJ1-1, the full variable domain reads DSGVTQTPKHLITATGQRVTLRCSPRSGDLSVYWYQQSLDQGLQFLIQYYNGEERAKGNILERFSAQQFPDLHSELNLSSLELGDSALYFCASSVQGALYLEIAEAFFGQGTRLTVV.

In this sample, this clonotype turned up a few times. This rearrangement joins TRBV20-1 to TRBJ2-3, with 8 bases matching TRBD2. CDR1 and CDR2 from the germline V gene are DFQATT and SNEGSKA (reference sequence). V dropped 0 bases and J dropped 2; count of bases not matched to a gene: 4. This CDR3 is built from 15 residues. The CDR3 is CSARDPGGHTDTQYF. The DNA of the CDR3 is TGCAGTGCTAGAGATCCGGGGGGGCACACAGATACGCAGTATTTT.

In DNA, the CDR3 is TGTGCCAGCAGCTCCGGACACGATAGCAATCAGCCCCAGCATTTT. Its translation: CASSSGHDSNQPQHF. The chain carries TRBV7-9 and TRBJ1-5; D may be TRBD1 (5 bases). Trimming removed 4 bases at V and 0 bases at J, with 10 bases between. Germline CDR1 and CDR2: SEHNR and FQNEAQ (reference sequence). The CDR3 runs 15 residues. The full variable domain, completed using reference TRBV7-9 and TRBJ1-5, is DTGVSQNPRHKITKRGQNVTFRCDPISEHNRLYWYRQTLGQGPEFLTYFQNEAQLEKSRLLSDRFSAERPKGSFSTLEIQRTEQGDSAMYLCASSSGHDSNQPQHFGDGTRLSIL.

Worth noting for this clonotype: A read error may explain this, as a much larger clone is one base away. The J gene is TRBJ2-3, the V gene TRBV28; 8 nucleotides match TRBD2. The CDR3 has 15 residues. Per the germline V gene, CDR1 is MDHEN and CDR2 is SYDVKM. V dropped 10 bases and J dropped 1; count of bases not matched to a gene: 10. CDR3 coding DNA: TGTGCCAACACCTCGGGGGGGCCAGGCACAGATACGCAGTATTTT. The encoded protein is CANTSGGPGTDTQYF. The whole variable domain, remainder taken from reference TRBV28 and TRBJ2-3, is DVKVTQSSRYLVKRTGEKVFLECVQDMDHENMFWYRQDPGLGLRLIYFSYDVKMKEKGDIPEGYSVSREKKERFSLILESASTNQTSMYLCANTSGGPGTDTQYFGPGTRLTVL.

In this sample, this clonotype turned up many times. J is TRBJ1-2 and V is TRBV12-3 or TRBV12-4; maybe TRBD1 (5 bases). The ends were cut back, 3 bases at V and 5 bases at J, with 13 bases in the middle. CDR3 length equals 14 residues. The CDR3 bases are TGTGCCAGCAGTTTGGCAGGGCAGGTTTATGGCTACACCTTC. Translation gives CASSLAGQVYGYTF.